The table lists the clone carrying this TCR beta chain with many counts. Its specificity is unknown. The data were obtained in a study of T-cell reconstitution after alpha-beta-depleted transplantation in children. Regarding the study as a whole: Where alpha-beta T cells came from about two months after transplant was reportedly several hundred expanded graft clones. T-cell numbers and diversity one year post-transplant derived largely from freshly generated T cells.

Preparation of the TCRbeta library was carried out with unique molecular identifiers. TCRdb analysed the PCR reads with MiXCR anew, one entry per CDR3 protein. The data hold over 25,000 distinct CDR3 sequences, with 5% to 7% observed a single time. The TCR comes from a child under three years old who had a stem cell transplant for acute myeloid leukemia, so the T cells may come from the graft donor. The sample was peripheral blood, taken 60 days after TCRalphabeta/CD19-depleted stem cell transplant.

The CDR3 sequence is CSVGSDEQYF. CDR3 coding DNA: TGCAGCGTTGGCAGCGACGAGCAGTACTTC. The genes are TRBV29-1 and TRBJ2-7; D is undetermined. The germline V and J ends were trimmed by 4 bases and 5 bases, with 6 bases remaining between them. Germline V gene sequence: CDR1 SQVTM, CDR2 ANQGSEA. There are 10 residues in the CDR3.